This T cell receptor (beta chain) was captured by sequencing in a study of cytomegalovirus exposure and HLA in healthy donors. Researchers ran the PCR with 60 Vbeta and 13 Jbeta primers. The repertoire was sequenced with immunoSEQ multiplex PCR; TCRdb's copy has only in-frame clones and lacks some. The sample carries around 120,000 clones, around 78% recorded once. Study results and caveats: Previously analyzed data showed that most TCR beta V segments were productive at a frequency of about 87% or about 30%. HLA allele associations emerged for around 15,000 TCR beta sequences in a later analysis, at 0.05 false discovery rate. There was a cluster of highly shared sequence variants that was likely a sequencing artifact.

This CDR3 spans 15 amino acids. CDR1 and CDR2 from the germline V gene are SGHDT and YYEEEE. The V gene lost 4 bases and the J gene lost 4 bases, with 15 bases spanning the gap. Points on this clone: The antigen is unknown.

This sequence joins TRBV5-6 and TRBJ1-5; D not resolved. Input material: PBMCs. The receptor comes from a woman aged 45-60 years in good health and CMV-seronegative. CDR3 sequence: CASSKDGGGNQPQHF. The CDR3 nucleotides read TGTGCCAGCAGCAAGGACGGTGGAGGAAATCAGCCCCAGCATTTT.